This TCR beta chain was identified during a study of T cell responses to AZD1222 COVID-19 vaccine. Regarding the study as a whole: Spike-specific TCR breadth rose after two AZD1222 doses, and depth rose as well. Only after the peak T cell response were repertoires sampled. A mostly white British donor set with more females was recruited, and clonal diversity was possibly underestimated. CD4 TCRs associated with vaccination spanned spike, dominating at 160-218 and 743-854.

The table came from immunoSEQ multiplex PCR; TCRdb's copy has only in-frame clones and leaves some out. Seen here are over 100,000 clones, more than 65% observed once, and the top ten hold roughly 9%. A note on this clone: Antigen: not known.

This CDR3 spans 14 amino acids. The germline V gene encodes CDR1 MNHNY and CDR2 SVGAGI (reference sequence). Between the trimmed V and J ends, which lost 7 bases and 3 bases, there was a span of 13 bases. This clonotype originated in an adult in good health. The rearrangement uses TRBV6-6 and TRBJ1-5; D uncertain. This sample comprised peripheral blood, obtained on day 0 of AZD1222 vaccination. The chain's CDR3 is CASTQSAFNQPQHF. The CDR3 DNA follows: TGTGCCAGCACCCAGTCGGCCTTCAATCAGCCCCAGCATTTT.